One sample yielded the 2 T cell receptor beta chains listed below, sequenced in a study of long-term antiretroviral therapy in people with HIV. At survey level, the immunoSEQ assay was run in its v3.0 version. Profiling relied on immunoSEQ multiplex PCR, and the TCRdb table lists in-frame clones only, not all of them. The table records 7,100 or so clones, 70% to 85% of them present only once. The sequencing here drew on unsorted PBMCs, taken 1.1 years after starting antiretroviral therapy. Every receptor here comes from a man aged 35-49 years with HIV.

The chain links TRBV27 to TRBJ2-7; a weak D match, TRBD1 (5 bases). The CDR3 sequence is 12 residues long. Per germline, CDR1 MNHEY and CDR2 SMNVEV (reference sequence). V gave up 5 bases and J gave up 4 bases, with 9 bases separating them. The CDR3 here is CASSKGSYEQYF. The CDR3 nucleotides read TGTGCCAGCAGTAAGGGGTCGTACGAGCAGTACTTC.

V and J are TRBV2 and TRBJ2-2; 10 bases fit TRBD1. This CDR3 has 17 residues. J gave up 1 base and V 0 bases, and 2 bases lay outside the gene matches. Per the germline V gene, CDR1 is SNHLY and CDR2 is FYNNEI. The chain's CDR3 is CASSEAGTGVNTGELFF. The CDR3 coding sequence is TGTGCCAGCAGTGAAGCGGGGACAGGGGTGAACACCGGGGAGCTGTTTTTT. Drawing the rest from reference TRBV2 and TRBJ2-2, the complete variable domain is EPEVTQTPSHQVTQMGQEVILRCVPISNHLYFYWYRQILGQKVEFLVSFYNNEISEKSEIFDDQFSVERPDGSNFTLKIRSTKLEDSAMYFCASSEAGTGVNTGELFFGEGSRLTVL.